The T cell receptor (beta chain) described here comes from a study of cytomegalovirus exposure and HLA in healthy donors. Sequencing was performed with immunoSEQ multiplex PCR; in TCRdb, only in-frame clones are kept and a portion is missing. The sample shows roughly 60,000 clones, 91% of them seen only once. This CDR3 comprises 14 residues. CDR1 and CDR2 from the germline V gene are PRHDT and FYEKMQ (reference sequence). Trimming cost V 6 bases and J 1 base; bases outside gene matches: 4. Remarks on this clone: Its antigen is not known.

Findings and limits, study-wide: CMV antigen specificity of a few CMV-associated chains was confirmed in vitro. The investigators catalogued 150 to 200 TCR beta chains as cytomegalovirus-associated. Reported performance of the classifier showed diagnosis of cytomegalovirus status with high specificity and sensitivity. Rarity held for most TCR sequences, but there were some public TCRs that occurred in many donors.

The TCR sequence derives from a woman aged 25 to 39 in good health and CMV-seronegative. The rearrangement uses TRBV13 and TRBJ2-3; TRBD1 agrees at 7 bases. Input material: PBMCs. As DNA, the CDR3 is TGTGCCAGCAGTCCAGGACAGGGCACAGATACGCAGTATTTT. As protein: CASSPGQGTDTQYF.